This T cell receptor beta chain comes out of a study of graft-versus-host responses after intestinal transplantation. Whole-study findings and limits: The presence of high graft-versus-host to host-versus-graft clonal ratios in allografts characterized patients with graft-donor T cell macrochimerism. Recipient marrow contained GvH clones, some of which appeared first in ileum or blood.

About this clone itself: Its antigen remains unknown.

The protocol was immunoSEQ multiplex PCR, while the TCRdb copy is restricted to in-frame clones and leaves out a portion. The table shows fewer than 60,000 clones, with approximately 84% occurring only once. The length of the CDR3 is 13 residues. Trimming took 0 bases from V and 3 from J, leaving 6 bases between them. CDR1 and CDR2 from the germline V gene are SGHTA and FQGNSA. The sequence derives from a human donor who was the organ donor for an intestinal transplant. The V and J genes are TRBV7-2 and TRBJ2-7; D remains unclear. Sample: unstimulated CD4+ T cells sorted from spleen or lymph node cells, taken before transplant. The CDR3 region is CASSLASYYEQYF. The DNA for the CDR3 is TGTGCCAGCAGCTTAGCTAGCTACTACGAGCAGTACTTC.